This passage covers 14 T cell receptor beta chains from one sample sequenced in a study of shared clonotypes between healthy human individuals. The table came from immunoSEQ multiplex PCR; TCRdb's copy has only in-frame clones and leaves some out. The sample lists 980,000 or so clones, around three quarters occurring once. Material for sequencing was memory CD4+ T cells sorted from blood. Specified subset: CD45RA-negative fraction. These receptor sequences come from a man aged 18 to 29 in good health.

This clone was found once. The chain couples TRBV29-1 to TRBJ2-3; the D gene is possibly TRBD1 (6 bases). The V gene lost 6 bases and the J gene lost 4 bases, with 20 bases spanning the gap. The CDR3 runs 15 residues. The V gene's germline CDR1 is SQVTM and CDR2 ANQGSEA. The CDR3 is CSVWTARGLSDTQYF. Written as DNA, the CDR3 is TGCAGCGTCTGGACAGCCCGGGGTTTGTCAGATACGCAGTATTTT.

The genes are TRBV9 and TRBJ2-5; D gene unclear. The CDR3 runs 13 residues. V was clipped by 0 bases and J by 5 bases, with 8 bases between them. CDR1 is SGDLS and CDR2 is YYNGEE in the germline V gene. Here the CDR3 DNA reads TGTGCCAGCAGCGTAGCGGTTTGGGAGACCCAGTACTTC. It specifies CASSVAVWETQYF. The full variable domain, completed using reference TRBV9 and TRBJ2-5, is DSGVTQTPKHLITATGQRVTLRCSPRSGDLSVYWYQQSLDQGLQFLIQYYNGEERAKGNILERFSAQQFPDLHSELNLSSLELGDSALYFCASSVAVWETQYFGPGTRLLVL.

V gene TRBV6-5 combines with J gene TRBJ2-3; 7 bases agree with TRBD1. The CDR3 extends over 15 amino acids. In germline, CDR1 is MNHEY, CDR2 SVGAGI. The ends lost 0 bases at V and 2 bases at J; junction bases unmatched: 2. CDR3 loop: CASSYSTGTTDTQYF. The CDR3 DNA reads as TGTGCCAGCAGTTACTCGACAGGGACCACAGATACGCAGTATTTT.

The V and J genes are TRBV5-1 and TRBJ1-2; 7 nucleotides line up with TRBD1. The CDR3 totals 13 residues. Germline V lookup: CDR1 SGHRS, CDR2 YFSETQ. The V segment lost 2 bases and the J segment 6 bases; nucleotides outside the gene matches: 4. CDR3 coding DNA: TGCGCCAGCAGCTTCGGACAGGTTGATGGCTACACCTTC. This sequence encodes CASSFGQVDGYTF.

This rearrangement joins TRBV2 to TRBJ2-7; 9 bases fit TRBD2. The CDR3 is 15 amino acids. Germline V gene data show CDR1 as SNHLY and CDR2 as FYNNEI. Trimming cost V 2 bases and J 5 bases; bases outside gene matches: 7. The CDR3 is CASSELASGTHEQYF. The CDR3 DNA reads as TGTGCCAGCAGTGAATTGGCTAGCGGGACCCACGAGCAGTACTTC.

The V gene is TRBV15, the J gene TRBJ1-6, with 7 nucleotides matching TRBD1. V was pared by 0 bases and J by 7 bases, with 3 bases of the junction left unmatched. The length of the CDR3 is 15 residues. CDR1 is LNHNV, CDR2 YYDKDF, per germline (reference sequence). The CDR3 nucleotides are TGTGCCACCAGCAGAGAGACGACAGGGAATTCACCCCTCCACTTT. The encoded protein is CATSRETTGNSPLHF.

The chain recombines TRBV7-2 with TRBJ1-2; TRBD1 agrees at 8 bases. CDR1 and CDR2 from the germline V gene are SGHTA and FQGNSA. The CDR3 extends over 14 amino acids. J gave up 8 bases and V 4 bases, and 9 bases lay outside the gene matches. The CDR3 loop reads CASSSGGFSAGYTF. Here the CDR3 DNA reads TGTGCCAGCAGCTCAGGGGGCTTTTCGGCGGGCTACACCTTC.

This rearrangement joins TRBV6-1 to TRBJ2-2; D not resolved. Germline V CDR1 and CDR2: MNHNS, SASEGT. V gave up 4 bases and J gave up 7 bases, with 10 bases separating them. The length of the CDR3 is 13 residues. The CDR3 loop is CASSVTRSGELFF. CDR3 sequence (DNA): TGTGCCAGCAGTGTCACTCGGAGCGGGGAGCTGTTTTTT.

This clone was seen more than once but under ten times. This chain uses TRBV7-3 with TRBJ1-1, with TRBD1 matching 10 bases. V shed 3 bases, J shed 6 bases, and the junction held 13 bases outside the gene matches. The germline V gene has CDR1 SGHTA and CDR2 FQGTGA. The CDR3 has 17 residues. DNA for the CDR3: TGTGCCAGCAGCTTGGAAACCCCGGGACAGGGGCTGGCTGAAGCTTTCTTT. Residues: CASSLETPGQGLAEAFF.

The chain has TRBV23-1 and TRBJ2-7, with 10 bases lining up with TRBD1. TRBV23-1 is annotated as an ORF whose role is uncertain. V gave up 9 bases and J gave up 3 bases; unmatched junction bases: 8. The CDR3 consists of 14 residues. The DNA of the CDR3 is TGCGCCAGAGACAGGGGGCGAAAGGGCTACGAGCAGTACTTC. Its translation: CARDRGRKGYEQYF.

The chain carries TRBV2 and TRBJ2-7; the D is unclear. The CDR3 loop spans 15 amino acids. Per the germline V gene, CDR1 is SNHLY and CDR2 is FYNNEI. V was shortened by 7 bases and J by 0 bases, with 16 bases between the two germline ends. CDR3 DNA: TGTGCCAGCAAAGATTTAAAGGGAAGCTCCTACGAGCAGTACTTC. Its translation: CASKDLKGSSYEQYF.

Notes on this clone: At one of its ends the junction is not consistent with the germline gene, which may arise from a read error. The chain combines TRBV15 with TRBJ2-1; D call uncertain. CDR3 size: 16 residues. Germline values: CDR1 LNHNV, CDR2 YYDKDF (reference sequence). The CDR3 DNA reads TGTGCCACCGGCAGAGATGGCGGTAGCTCCTACAATGAGCAGTTCTTC. This encodes CATGRDGGSSYNEQFF.

The rearrangement links TRBV28 to TRBJ2-7, with TRBD1 matching over 9 bases. The ends lost 5 bases at V and 3 bases at J; junction bases unmatched: 8. This CDR3 comprises 15 residues. Per germline, CDR1 MDHEN and CDR2 SYDVKM. CDR3: CASSPPGTGLYEQYF. Written as DNA, the CDR3 is TGTGCCAGCAGTCCCCCGGGGACAGGGCTCTACGAGCAGTACTTC.

The rearrangement joins TRBV10-1 to TRBJ2-2; the D gene could be TRBD1 or TRBD2 (6 bases each). The germline V gene encodes CDR1 WNHNN and CDR2 SYGVQD (reference sequence). The CDR3 is 14 amino acids. Trimming shortened V by 5 bases and J by 5 bases, and 12 bases separated the two germline ends. The CDR3 coding sequence is TGCGCCAGCAGTAGGGGGAGGACGACCGGGGAGCTGTTTTTT. Amino acids: CASSRGRTTGELFF.